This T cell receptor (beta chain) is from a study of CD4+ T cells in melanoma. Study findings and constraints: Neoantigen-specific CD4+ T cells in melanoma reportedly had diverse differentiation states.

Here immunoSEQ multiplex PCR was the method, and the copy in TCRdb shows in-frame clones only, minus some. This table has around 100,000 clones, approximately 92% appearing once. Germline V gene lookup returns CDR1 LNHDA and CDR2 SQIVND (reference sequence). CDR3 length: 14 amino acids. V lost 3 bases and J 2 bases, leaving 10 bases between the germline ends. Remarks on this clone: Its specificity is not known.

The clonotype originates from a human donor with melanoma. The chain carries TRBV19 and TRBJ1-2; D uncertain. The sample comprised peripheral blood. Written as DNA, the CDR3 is TGTGCCAGTAGTATTAGGGCGGACAACTATGGCTACACCTTC. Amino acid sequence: CASSIRADNYGYTF.